This T cell receptor beta chain comes out of a study of memory CD8 T cells in hepatitis C reinfection. Study-wide context: Peak reinfection sampling occurred 3 to 8 weeks after detected reinfection.

In germline, CDR1 is SQVTM, CDR2 ANQGSEA. The ends were cut back, 0 bases at V and 2 bases at J, with 5 bases in the middle. The CDR3 runs to 13 residues. This clone turned up a few times. Regarding time point: peak reinfection, 3 to 8 weeks after reinfection detection. The sorted cells went straight to TCR sequencing with no prior in vitro expansion. People who inject drugs from Montreal's HEPCO study were the donors. Measured with immunoSEQ multiplex PCR; TCRdb has only the in-frame clones, and not every one. Found here are under 50,000 clones, 88% of them singletons; the top ten hold approximately 1.2%.

The clonotype was recovered from a man between 18 and 29 years old with hepatitis C virus infection. The rearrangement uses TRBV29-1 and TRBJ2-1; D not certain. Sequencing was performed on naive CD8+ T cells sorted from blood. The CDR3 bases are TGCAGCGTTGAAGATGCTACCTACAATGAGCAGTTCTTC. Translation: CSVEDATYNEQFF.